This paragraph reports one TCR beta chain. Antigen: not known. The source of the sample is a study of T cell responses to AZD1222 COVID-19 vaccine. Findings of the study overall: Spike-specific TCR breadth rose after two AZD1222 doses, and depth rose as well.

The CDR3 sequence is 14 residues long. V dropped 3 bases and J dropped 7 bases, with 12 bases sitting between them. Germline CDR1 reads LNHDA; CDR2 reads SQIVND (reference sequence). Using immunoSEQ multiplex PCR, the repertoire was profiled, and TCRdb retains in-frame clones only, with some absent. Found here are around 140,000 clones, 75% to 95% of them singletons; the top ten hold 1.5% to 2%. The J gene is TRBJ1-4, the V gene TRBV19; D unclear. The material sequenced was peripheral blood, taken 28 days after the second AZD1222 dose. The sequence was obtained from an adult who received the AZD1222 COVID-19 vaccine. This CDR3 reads CASSMLSKSEKLFF. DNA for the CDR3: TGTGCCAGTAGTATGCTCAGTAAGAGTGAAAAACTGTTTTTT.